These 30 T cell receptor beta chains were sequenced from one sample in a study of blood T cell repertoires in COVID-19. This table comes from immunoSEQ multiplex PCR, and its TCRdb copy is limited to in-frame clones, with some not included. Among 73,000 or so clones listed, roughly 80% were seen once. The sequenced sample was peripheral blood. These receptors were collected from a man in his 60s with acute or convalescent COVID-19.

The table lists this clone with a few counts. The chain carries TRBV10-3 and TRBJ1-6; 8 nucleotides agree with TRBD1. After removal of 6 bases from V and 11 bases from J, the junction contained 9 bases not matched to a gene. Germline lookup yields CDR1 ENHRY and CDR2 SYGVKD. The length of the CDR3 is 14 residues. The CDR3 DNA sequence: TGTGCCATCAGCCAGACAGGGGAGAATCCACCCCTCCACTTT. This codes for CAISQTGENPPLHF.

This clone was detected only a few times. The chain links TRBV21-1 to TRBJ1-4. TRBV21-1 is annotated as a pseudogene. The CDR3 has 16 residues. Here the CDR3 DNA reads TGTGCCAGCATTCAAGAGTGGAGGGTCCGGGGGGAAAAACTGTTTTTT. Protein product: CASIQEWRVRGEKLFF.

The J gene is TRBJ2-5, the V gene TRBV27, with 13 bases fitting TRBD2. The germline gives CDR1 MNHEY, CDR2 SMNVEV (reference sequence). With 9 bases clipped from V and 3 bases from J, the junction kept 4 bases outside the gene matches. The length of the CDR3 is 14 residues. The CDR3 DNA reads TGTGCCAGTGGGACTAGCGGGACCGAAGAGACCCAGTACTTC. Its translation: CASGTSGTEETQYF.

This clone was seen a handful of times. V and J are TRBV6-4 and TRBJ2-3; 7 bases align to TRBD1. The junction had 4 bases not matched to a gene; V was cut back by 8 bases and J by 2 bases. The CDR3 has 13 amino acids. CDR1 MRHNA and CDR2 SNTAGT come from the germline V gene. CDR3 DNA sequence: TGTGCCAGCTTGGACAGGAACACAGATACGCAGTATTTT. Translating it yields CASLDRNTDTQYF.

The gene calls are TRBV30 and TRBJ2-4, with 7 bases aligning to TRBD2. The CDR3 covers 14 residues. V gave up 2 bases and J gave up 6 bases; unmatched junction bases: 7. Germline loops: CDR1 GTSNPN, CDR2 SVGIG (reference sequence). CDR3 bases: TGTGCCTGGAGTTCGGGGGAGGGCGCAAACATTCAGTACTTC. Translated, it gives CAWSSGEGANIQYF.

This clone was detected ten times or more. This chain joins TRBV5-6 and TRBJ2-7; tentatively, D is TRBD1 (6 bases). V gave up 4 bases and J gave up 3 bases, with 23 bases separating them. Germline CDR1 reads SGHDT; CDR2 reads YYEEEE. This CDR3 spans 17 amino acids. The CDR3 spells CASSPYVRTRGNYEQYF. The DNA for the CDR3 is TGTGCCAGCAGCCCGTACGTCCGGACCAGGGGAAACTACGAGCAGTACTTC.

This chain links TRBV2 with TRBJ1-5; no clear D gene. Germline V CDR1 and CDR2: SNHLY, FYNNEI. There are 16 residues in the CDR3. Trimming took off 1 base at V and 3 bases at J, with 13 bases between the two ends. The CDR3, as DNA: TGTGCCAGCAGTGAAGAAGAAACGACATTCAATCAGCCCCAGCATTTT. Protein product: CASSEEETTFNQPQHF.

The chain is built from TRBV9 and TRBJ2-5; TRBD1 matches 10 bases. With V trimmed by 2 bases and J by 1 base, 5 bases remained unmatched. CDR3 size: 16 residues. CDR1 and CDR2 from the germline V gene are SGDLS and YYNGEE. The CDR3 DNA sequence: TGTGCCAGCAGCGTGACAGGGGGCGCTCTCCAAGAGACCCAGTACTTC. It yields the protein CASSVTGGALQETQYF.

The chain couples TRBV24-1 to TRBJ2-6, with D perhaps TRBD1 (5 bases). The CDR3 covers 17 residues. The V gene lost 0 bases and the J gene lost 0 bases, with 8 bases spanning the gap. Germline V gene lookup returns CDR1 KGHDR and CDR2 SFDVKD. CDR3 protein: CATSDLGANSGANVLTF. The CDR3, as DNA: TGTGCCACCAGTGATTTGGGGGCAAACTCTGGGGCCAACGTCCTGACTTTC.

The V call is TRBV5-1, the J call TRBJ2-1, with no clear D. V was shortened by 1 base and J by 7 bases, with 9 bases between the two germline ends. The germline V gene encodes CDR1 SGHRS and CDR2 YFSETQ. The CDR3 covers 13 residues. The DNA for the CDR3 is TGCGCCAGCAGCTTGATTCTCGGGAATGAGCAGTTCTTC. It codes for CASSLILGNEQFF.

This chain connects TRBV24-1 to TRBJ2-1; 7 bases agree with TRBD2. Trimming cost V 4 bases and J 2 bases; bases outside gene matches: 4. CDR3 size: 15 residues. Germline V CDR1 and CDR2: KGHDR, SFDVKD. The CDR3 reads CATSEGLAAYNEQFF. CDR3 bases: TGTGCCACCAGTGAAGGCCTAGCGGCCTACAATGAGCAGTTCTTC.

This chain joins TRBV10-1 and TRBJ2-5, with D perhaps matching TRBD2 (5 bases). Trimming stripped 2 bases from V and 4 bases from J, with 5 bases between. The CDR3 sequence is 12 residues long. Germline CDR1 WNHNN, CDR2 SYGVQD (reference sequence). The CDR3 coding sequence is TGCGCCAGCAGTGAGGAGGGAGAGACCCAGTACTTC. Translating gives CASSEEGETQYF.

The rearrangement links TRBV9 to TRBJ2-1; perhaps TRBD1 as D (5 bases). Trimming cost V 0 bases and J 0 bases, with 10 bases left between them. The germline V gene encodes CDR1 SGDLS and CDR2 YYNGEE. The CDR3 runs to 16 residues. CDR3: CASSVGVGVSYNEQFF. The CDR3 region has the DNA TGTGCCAGCAGCGTAGGGGTAGGGGTCTCCTACAATGAGCAGTTCTTC.

The chain uses TRBV24-1 and TRBJ2-2; no clear D gene. Germline V lookup: CDR1 KGHDR, CDR2 SFDVKD. CDR3 size: 13 residues. V dropped 3 bases and J dropped 5 bases, with 6 bases sitting between them. The CDR3: CATSDLVTGELFF. For the CDR3, the DNA is TGTGCCACCAGTGATCTAGTTACCGGGGAGCTGTTTTTT.

The chain links TRBV7-9 to TRBJ2-7; D is possibly TRBD1 (5 bases). From germline, CDR1 is SEHNR and CDR2 FQNEAQ (reference sequence). Trimming shortened V by 2 bases and J by 3 bases, and 14 bases separated the two germline ends. This CDR3 region has 15 residues. The CDR3 bases are TGTGCCAGCAGCTTAACTGGGGCCACCCTCTACGAGCAGTACGTC. It yields the protein CASSLTGATLYEQYV.

V and J are TRBV24-1 and TRBJ2-2, with 8 positions matching TRBD1. Germline V gene sequence: CDR1 KGHDR, CDR2 SFDVKD. The CDR3 runs 16 residues. The V segment lost 10 bases and the J segment 3 bases; nucleotides outside the gene matches: 12. This CDR3 reads CATRHSGQADTGELFF. The CDR3 DNA reads TGTGCCACAAGACACTCGGGACAGGCAGACACCGGGGAGCTGTTTTTT.

The chain has TRBV24-1 and TRBJ2-5; tentative D call: TRBD1 (5 bases). V was cut by 3 bases and J by 1 base, with 8 bases left in between. The germline gives CDR1 KGHDR, CDR2 SFDVKD. This CDR3 is built from 14 residues. CDR3 amino acids: CATSDRRAQETQYF. CDR3 DNA: TGTGCCACCAGTGATCGCAGGGCCCAAGAGACCCAGTACTTC.

The chain links TRBV19 to TRBJ2-2; the D gene is possibly TRBD2 (5 bases). Per the germline V gene, CDR1 is LNHDA and CDR2 is SQIVND (reference sequence). V lost 3 bases to trimming and J lost 7 bases, with 9 bases between them. The CDR3 loop spans 13 amino acids. CDR3 loop: CASSMTIHGELFF. CDR3 nucleotides: TGTGCCAGTAGTATGACTATCCACGGGGAGCTGTTTTTT. The entire variable domain, with the rest obtained from reference TRBV19 and TRBJ2-2, is as follows: DGGITQSPKYLFRKEGQNVTLSCEQNLNHDAMYWYRQDPGQGLRLIYYSQIVNDFQKGDIAEGYSVSREKKESFPLTVTSAQKNPTAFYLCASSMTIHGELFFGEGSRLTVL.

V gene TRBV30 combines with J gene TRBJ2-5, with 7 bases aligning to TRBD2. The J segment lost 0 bases and the V segment lost 4 bases, leaving 11 bases of the junction unmatched. The length of the CDR3 is 16 residues. Germline CDR1 and CDR2: GTSNPN and SVGIG (reference sequence). The CDR3 spells CAWKGRGRAHQETQYF. The CDR3 coding sequence is TGTGCCTGGAAGGGACGTGGGAGGGCCCACCAAGAGACCCAGTACTTC.

This chain links TRBV18 with TRBJ2-1; 9 bases line up with TRBD1. CDR1 is KGHSH, CDR2 LQKENI, per germline. The length of the CDR3 is 14 residues. Losses at the gene ends were 5 bases for V and 6 bases for J; bases not matched to a gene: 5. The CDR3 region is CASSVGQGINEQFF. CDR3 nucleotides: TGTGCCAGCTCAGTAGGACAGGGGATCAATGAGCAGTTCTTC.

The rearrangement uses TRBV9 and TRBJ1-2; D unclear. The germline V gene has CDR1 SGDLS and CDR2 YYNGEE. Between the trimmed V and J ends, which lost 0 bases and 3 bases, there was a span of 15 bases. The CDR3 sequence is 16 residues long. CDR3 residues: CASSVESGLQHYGYTF. In nucleotides, the CDR3 is TGTGCCAGCAGCGTAGAGTCTGGCCTGCAACACTATGGCTACACCTTC.

The table lists this clone with a few counts. The DNA for the CDR3 is TGTGCCAGCACCTTCGGACTTTTCTCCTATAATTCACCCCTCCACTTT. Translated: CASTFGLFSYNSPLHF. The chain uses TRBV2 and TRBJ1-6, with D uncertain. This CDR3 has 16 residues. V was shortened by 7 bases and J by 0 bases, with 13 bases between the two germline ends. Germline V gene data show CDR1 as SNHLY and CDR2 as FYNNEI.

This clone was seen a single time. The chain recombines TRBV5-5 with TRBJ1-3; a possible D gene is TRBD1 (6 bases). Germline lookup yields CDR1 SGHKS and CDR2 YYEKEE (reference sequence). There are 12 residues in the CDR3. Trimming removed 3 bases from V and 8 bases from J, with 9 bases in between. This CDR3 is CASSYEGDTIYF. DNA for the CDR3: TGTGCCAGCAGCTACGAGGGGGACACCATATATTTT.

V is TRBV28 and J is TRBJ2-3; 7 bases are shared with TRBD2. The germline CDR1 and CDR2 sequences are MDHEN and SYDVKM. This CDR3 has 12 residues. The trim removed 8 bases at V and 3 bases at J, leaving 2 bases unmatched. The CDR3 coding sequence is TGTGCCAGCGGCGGGGGTACAGATACGCAGTATTTT. Translation: CASGGGTDTQYF.

This clone was detected once. The CDR3 is CASNQLTSNQPQHF. CDR3 sequence (DNA): TGTGCCAGTAATCAACTTACCAGCAATCAGCCCCAGCATTTT. The chain joins TRBV19 to TRBJ1-5; D ambiguous. Germline loops: CDR1 LNHDA, CDR2 SQIVND (reference sequence). CDR3 length: 14 residues. V lost 7 bases and J lost 1, with 11 bases in between.

This sequence joins TRBV5-4 and TRBJ2-7; 9 nucleotides match TRBD1. Trimming cost V 2 bases and J 5 bases; bases outside gene matches: 8. CDR3 length: 15 residues. CDR1 is SGHNT, CDR2 YYREEE, per germline (reference sequence). CDR3 in DNA: TGTGCCAGCAGCTTCCCCGGACAGGGGTCGGACGAGCAGTACTTC. Translation: CASSFPGQGSDEQYF.

This clone was observed many times. The chain is built from TRBV28 and TRBJ1-6; D uncertain. The CDR3 runs to 12 residues. Germline V gene lookup returns CDR1 MDHEN and CDR2 SYDVKM. V shed 10 bases and J shed 8 bases, with 12 bases lying between them. The CDR3 nucleotides are TGTGCCATAAAGACCGGGGATTCACCCCTCCACTTT. Protein: CAIKTGDSPLHF.

V and J are TRBV25-1 and TRBJ1-1; possible D gene TRBD1, 5 bases. The length of the CDR3 is 15 residues. Germline loops: CDR1 MGHDK, CDR2 SYGVNS. In DNA form, the CDR3 reads TGTGCTGCATCAAAGACGGGGGGACCGAACACTGAAGCTTTCTTT. The encoded protein is CAASKTGGPNTEAFF.

The genes are TRBV18 and TRBJ2-7; 14 nucleotides match TRBD2. CDR3 size: 14 residues. From germline, CDR1 is KGHSH and CDR2 LQKENI. The V gene end was trimmed by 5 bases and the J gene end by 6 bases; junction bases not matched to a gene: 3. CDR3: CASSSGTSGSEQYF. The CDR3, as DNA: TGTGCCAGCTCATCAGGGACTAGCGGGAGCGAGCAGTACTTC.

The chain couples TRBV6-5 to TRBJ2-5, with 9 bases lining up with TRBD1. This CDR3 spans 14 amino acids. Germline trimming cut 6 bases from V and 3 bases from J; bases unmatched to any gene: 5. Germline V gene lookup returns CDR1 MNHEY and CDR2 SVGAGI. The CDR3 here is CASSGGQGKETQYF. CDR3 nucleotides: TGTGCCAGCAGCGGGGGACAGGGAAAAGAGACCCAGTACTTC.